This T cell receptor (beta chain) was captured in a study of technical replicates of blood from a handful of donors. Clones were read by immunoSEQ multiplex PCR, and TCRdb kept only the in-frame ones, dropping some. The table lists about 88,000 clones, about 95% of them singletons. This clone turned up a few times. Germline V lookup: CDR1 GTSNPN, CDR2 SVGIG (reference sequence). The CDR3 covers 14 residues. V was clipped by 2 bases and J by 1 base, with 9 bases between them. Sequenced sample: T cells isolated from PBMCs. The chain links TRBV30 to TRBJ1-5; perhaps TRBD1 as D (6 bases). The clonotype was recovered from a human donor in good health. The CDR3 nucleotides are TGTGCCTGGAGTCTGGGGGCGAGCAATCAGCCCCAGCATTTT. It codes for CAWSLGASNQPQHF.